Shown below are 23 T cell receptor beta chains from a single sample sequenced in a study of cytomegalovirus exposure and HLA in healthy donors. Profiled with immunoSEQ multiplex PCR; TCRdb holds only in-frame clones, not every one. The sample includes over 110,000 clones, 80% to 90% of them seen just once. Source material: PBMCs. Receptors were obtained from a woman under 40 in good health and CMV-seronegative.

This clone has just one count. The chain carries TRBV5-1 and TRBJ1-1; maybe TRBD1 (6 bases). Trimming took off 4 bases at V and 1 base at J, with 11 bases between the two ends. The CDR3 spans 14 residues. CDR1 SGHRS and CDR2 YFSETQ come from the germline V gene. CDR3 loop: CASSRGGRNTEAFF. The CDR3 coding sequence is TGCGCCAGCAGCAGAGGGGGACGGAACACTGAAGCTTTCTTT.

The chain combines TRBV4-1 with TRBJ2-3, with D unclear. V shed 1 base and J shed 6 bases, with 8 bases lying between them. Germline CDR1 reads MGHRA; CDR2 reads YSYEKL. This CDR3 has 13 amino acids. The CDR3 nucleotides are TGCGCCAGCAGCCAAGGGCCCGGGGATACGCAGTATTTT. This gives the protein CASSQGPGDTQYF.

This sequence joins TRBV2 and TRBJ1-2, with D uncertain. This CDR3 spans 14 amino acids. Germline loops: CDR1 SNHLY, CDR2 FYNNEI. The germline V and J ends were trimmed by 5 bases and 3 bases, with 13 bases remaining between them. The CDR3 loop reads CASSRPEAYYGYTF. The CDR3 DNA reads as TGTGCCAGCAGTAGGCCAGAGGCCTACTATGGCTACACCTTC.

This sequence joins TRBV7-2 and TRBJ2-3; 8 bases match TRBD1. The CDR3 length is 17 residues. Germline CDR1 reads SGHTA; CDR2 reads FQGNSA. Unmatched junction bases numbered 11, after V lost 4 bases and J lost 2 bases. This chain's CDR3 is CASSSKTPGQDTDTQYF. The CDR3, as DNA: TGTGCCAGCAGCTCAAAAACACCGGGACAGGACACAGATACGCAGTATTTT.

Worth noting for this clone: This same CDR3 is encoded by further DNA sequences in the sample. CDR3 loop: CASSYTGSSYEQYF. CDR3 DNA sequence: TGTGCCAGCAGTTATACCGGTTCCTCCTACGAGCAGTACTTC. This chain connects TRBV27 to TRBJ2-7, with D uncertain. The germline V gene encodes CDR1 MNHEY and CDR2 SMNVEV (reference sequence). The CDR3 has 14 residues. V was shortened by 4 bases and J by 0 bases, with 10 bases between the two germline ends.

This chain uses TRBV5-1 with TRBJ1-1; D call uncertain. Trimming stripped 0 bases from V and 6 bases from J, with 18 bases between. Germline V CDR1 and CDR2: SGHRS, YFSETQ. The CDR3 consists of 16 residues. This CDR3 is CASSLANAGEVSEAFF. DNA of the CDR3: TGCGCCAGCAGCTTGGCCAACGCGGGAGAAGTCTCTGAAGCTTTCTTT.

The chain is built from TRBV18 and TRBJ2-3; D call uncertain. Germline assignment: CDR1 KGHSH and CDR2 LQKENI. The CDR3 has 13 amino acids. The V gene lost 2 bases and the J gene lost 4 bases, with 7 bases spanning the gap. Here the CDR3 reads CASSPIAADTQYF. DNA for the CDR3: TGTGCCAGCTCACCAATTGCGGCAGATACGCAGTATTTT.

V gene TRBV28 combines with J gene TRBJ2-1, with 11 nucleotides matching TRBD2. V shed 5 bases and J 9 bases; nucleotides not matched to a gene: 9. This CDR3 region has 15 residues. Germline CDR1 and CDR2: MDHEN and SYDVKM. The CDR3 here is CASSQLAGGPGEQFF. Here the CDR3 DNA reads TGTGCCAGCAGTCAATTAGCGGGGGGGCCGGGTGAGCAGTTCTTC.

This rearrangement joins TRBV6-6 to TRBJ2-2, with D possibly matching TRBD1 (6 bases). The CDR3 extends over 13 amino acids. The V end was cut by 8 bases, the J end by 2 bases, with 9 bases between. The germline V gene encodes CDR1 MNHNY and CDR2 SVGAGI (reference sequence). CDR3 amino acids: CASRDKNTGELFF. CDR3 sequence (DNA): TGTGCCAGCCGGGACAAAAACACCGGGGAGCTGTTTTTT.

The chain is built from TRBV4-1 and TRBJ2-4; the D gene is possibly TRBD1 (6 bases). The CDR3 length is 15 residues. Germline CDR1 MGHRA, CDR2 YSYEKL. Trimming removed 1 base at V and 2 bases at J, with 9 bases between. In DNA, the CDR3 is TGCGCCAGCAGCCAAGCAGGGGCTTCCAAAAACATTCAGTACTTC. As protein: CASSQAGASKNIQYF.

The rearrangement joins TRBV28 to TRBJ2-1, with D perhaps matching TRBD2 (6 bases). Trimming took 1 base from V and 14 from J, leaving 12 bases between them. The CDR3 covers 12 residues. CDR1 MDHEN and CDR2 SYDVKM come from the germline V gene. CDR3 in DNA: TGTGCCAGCAGTTTATCGATGTCGGGGGAGTTCTTC. Translation: CASSLSMSGEFF.

The sample holds one count of this clone. The chain is built from TRBV18 and TRBJ1-5; D not resolved. The CDR3 sequence is 13 residues long. Germline V gives CDR1 KGHSH, CDR2 LQKENI. Trimming removed 2 bases at V and 4 bases at J, with 6 bases between. The CDR3 nucleotides are TGTGCCAGCTCACCAGATGAGAATCAGCCCCAGCATTTT. Residues: CASSPDENQPQHF.

This sequence joins TRBV11-2 and TRBJ2-7; D is possibly TRBD1 (6 bases). The CDR3 extends over 14 amino acids. In germline, CDR1 is SGHAT, CDR2 FQNNGV. Trimming took off 4 bases at V and 6 bases at J, with 16 bases between the two ends. CDR3 nucleotides: TGTGCCAGCAGCTCTTACAGGGAACACGGCGAGCAGTACTTC. This sequence encodes CASSSYREHGEQYF.

This rearrangement joins TRBV6-5 to TRBJ2-3; tentative D call: TRBD2 (7 bases). The CDR3 runs 14 residues. The germline V and J ends were trimmed by 2 bases and 5 bases, with 11 bases remaining between them. Germline V gene sequence: CDR1 MNHEY, CDR2 SVGAGI. The CDR3 DNA reads TGTGCCAGCAGTTACAACAGGGAGGGAGATACGCAGTATTTT. Translation: CASSYNREGDTQYF.

The chain links TRBV19 to TRBJ1-2, with TRBD1 matching 9 bases. The length of the CDR3 is 14 residues. CDR1 and CDR2 from the germline V gene are LNHDA and SQIVND (reference sequence). V lost 7 bases, J lost 5 bases, and 8 bases stayed unmatched. As DNA, the CDR3 is TGTGCCAGTACCTACAGGGGGCAGGGATATGGCTACACCTTC. It is translated as CASTYRGQGYGYTF.

The chain combines TRBV5-1 with TRBJ2-5, with 8 bases aligning to TRBD1. The CDR3 contains 14 residues. V shed 4 bases, J shed 1 base, and the junction held 3 bases outside the gene matches. Looked up from germline, CDR1 is SGHRS and CDR2 is YFSETQ. CDR3 sequence reads: CASSRGQGQETQYF. The CDR3 DNA is TGCGCCAGCAGCCGAGGACAGGGCCAAGAGACCCAGTACTTC.

The chain couples TRBV9 to TRBJ2-3; 8 nucleotides match TRBD2. V lost 5 bases to trimming and J lost 6 bases; unmatched junction nucleotides: 11. The CDR3 is 15 amino acids. The V gene's germline CDR1 is SGDLS and CDR2 YYNGEE. For the CDR3, the DNA is TGTGCCAGCAGTGTACTAGCGGCGACGGGGGATACGCAGTATTTT. It specifies CASSVLAATGDTQYF.

The chain combines TRBV2 with TRBJ2-1, with 10 positions matching TRBD2. The CDR3 sequence is 16 residues long. V shed 4 bases and J 5 bases; nucleotides not matched to a gene: 8. Germline V gene lookup returns CDR1 SNHLY and CDR2 FYNNEI. The CDR3 is CASSGSSGGADNEQFF. The CDR3 nucleotides are TGTGCCAGCAGTGGGTCCAGCGGGGGGGCCGACAATGAGCAGTTCTTC.

The chain carries TRBV30 and TRBJ2-5, with D maybe TRBD1 (6 bases). The length of the CDR3 is 13 residues. Per germline, CDR1 GTSNPN and CDR2 SVGIG (reference sequence). V shed 0 bases and J shed 3 bases, with 8 bases lying between them. The CDR3 is CAWSVGAKETQYF. The CDR3 bases are TGTGCCTGGAGTGTGGGGGCTAAAGAGACCCAGTACTTC. The full variable domain, rest sourced from reference TRBV30 and TRBJ2-5, is SQTIHQWPATLVQPVGSPLSLECTVEGTSNPNLYWYRQAAGRGLQLLFYSVGIGQISSEVPQNLSASRPQDRQFILSSKKLLLSDSGFYLCAWSVGAKETQYFGPGTRLLVL.

Notes on this clone: This likely comes from a read error, as the CDR3 has no conserved phenylalanine or tryptophan at its end. No DNA is shown, since the ends of the CDR3 on it are uncertain; the CDR3 is the one TCRdb lists. The chain couples TRBV4-1 to TRBJ1-1. The CDR3 is made up of 9 amino acids, end residues included. Germline values: CDR1 MGHRA, CDR2 YSYEKL. This chain's CDR3 is CASSQSELM.

The chain couples TRBV28 to TRBJ2-3; 8 bases are a match to TRBD2. Germline lookup yields CDR1 MDHEN and CDR2 SYDVKM. After removal of 4 bases from V and 3 bases from J, the junction contained 15 bases not matched to a gene. This CDR3 has 18 amino acids. The CDR3 here is CASSSIYSGGPNTDTQYF. The CDR3 DNA reads TGTGCCAGCAGTTCAATTTACTCGGGGGGGCCCAATACAGATACGCAGTATTTT.

A few counts support this clone. The gene calls are TRBV2 and TRBJ1-2, with 9 bases identical to TRBD1. V dropped 6 bases and J dropped 3; count of bases not matched to a gene: 8. From germline, CDR1 is SNHLY and CDR2 FYNNEI. The CDR3 contains 15 residues. CDR3 residues: CASRRLRDRDYGYTF. In DNA form, the CDR3 reads TGTGCCAGCAGACGCCTAAGGGACAGGGACTATGGCTACACCTTC.

This chain uses TRBV28 with TRBJ1-6; weak D call: TRBD1 (6 bases). The CDR3 is 13 amino acids. Germline loops: CDR1 MDHEN, CDR2 SYDVKM. V was trimmed by 7 bases and J by 6 bases, leaving 10 bases between them. The CDR3 nucleotides are TGTGCCAGCAAAAGGGACACTAATTCACCCCTCCACTTT. Residues: CASKRDTNSPLHF.